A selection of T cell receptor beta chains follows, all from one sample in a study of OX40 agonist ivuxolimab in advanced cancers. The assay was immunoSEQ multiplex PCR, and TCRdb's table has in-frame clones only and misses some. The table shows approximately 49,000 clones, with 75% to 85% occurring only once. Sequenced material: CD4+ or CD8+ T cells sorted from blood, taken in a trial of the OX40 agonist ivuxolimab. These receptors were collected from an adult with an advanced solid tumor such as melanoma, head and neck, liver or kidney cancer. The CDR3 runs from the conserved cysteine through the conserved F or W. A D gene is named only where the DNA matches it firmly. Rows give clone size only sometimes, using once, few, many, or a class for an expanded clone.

cdr3_aa: CASSLGQGNYEQYF
cdr3_nt: TGTGCCAGCAGCTTAGGGCAGGGAAATTACGAGCAGTACTTC
v_call: TRBV7-2
j_call: TRBJ2-7
d_call: .
clone_size: .

cdr3_aa: CASSQDRWTNYGYTF
cdr3_nt: TGTGCCAGCAGTCAGGATCGATGGACTAACTATGGCTACACCTTC
v_call: TRBV6-5
j_call: TRBJ1-2
d_call: .
clone_size: .

cdr3_aa: CSATTDTQYF
cdr3_nt: TGCAGTGCTACCACAGATACGCAGTATTTT
v_call: TRBV20-1
j_call: TRBJ2-3
d_call: .
clone_size: medium-sized

cdr3_aa: CASSPGQGLRNYGYTF
cdr3_nt: TGTGCCAGCTCACCGGGACAGGGATTGAGAAACTATGGCTACACCTTC
v_call: TRBV18
j_call: TRBJ1-2
d_call: TRBD1
clone_size: .

cdr3_aa: CASIYNRVPRTDTQYF
cdr3_nt: TGTGCCAGTATCTATAATCGTGTTCCTCGCACAGATACGCAGTATTTT
v_call: TRBV28
j_call: TRBJ2-3
d_call: .
clone_size: .

cdr3_aa: CASSSGQINEKLFF
cdr3_nt: TGTGCCAGCAGCTCGGGACAGATTAATGAAAAACTGTTTTTT
v_call: TRBV11-2
j_call: TRBJ1-4
d_call: TRBD1
clone_size: .

cdr3_aa: CASTKPGLANYEQFF
cdr3_nt: TGCGCCAGTACTAAACCGGGACTAGCTAACTATGAGCAGTTCTTC
v_call: TRBV5-1
j_call: TRBJ2-1
d_call: TRBD2
clone_size: .

cdr3_aa: CASSFWGQNNEQFF
cdr3_nt: TGTGCCAGCAGTTTCTGGGGACAGAACAATGAGCAGTTCTTC
v_call: TRBV27
j_call: TRBJ2-1
d_call: TRBD1
clone_size: .

cdr3_aa: CASSPTGQYEQYF
cdr3_nt: TGTGCCAGCAGTCCGACAGGGCAGTACGAGCAGTACTTC
v_call: TRBV5-5
j_call: TRBJ2-7
d_call: TRBD1
clone_size: .

cdr3_aa: CASSLAQPGPGNFYEQYF
cdr3_nt: TGTGCCAGCAGCTTAGCGCAGCCCGGGCCTGGAAATTTCTACGAGCAGTACTTC
v_call: TRBV7-2
j_call: TRBJ2-7
d_call: .
clone_size: .